These 32 T cell receptor beta chains were all obtained from the same sample, sequenced in a study of neurological immune-mediated disorders. TCRdb re-analysed the 5' RACE reads in MiXCR, keeping a single row per CDR3 protein. The sample yields about 66,000 distinct CDR3 sequences, 4.5% seen once. Sequencing used PBMCs. These receptor sequences come from a man aged 30-40 years with multiple sclerosis.

At least ten counts were recorded for this clonotype. This chain uses TRBV6-6 with TRBJ2-7, with a possible D match to TRBD2 (5 bases). Trimming pared 5 bases from V and 0 bases from J, leaving 20 bases between. The CDR3 sequence is 17 residues long. From germline, CDR1 is MNHNY and CDR2 SVGAGI (reference sequence). The CDR3 region is CASSDPGMPESSYEQYV. Here the CDR3 DNA reads TGTGCCAGCAGTGACCCGGGAATGCCAGAGAGCTCCTACGAGCAGTACGTC.

This clonotype was seen ten or more times. CDR3 bases: TGTGCCAGCAGCTTAGTTACTCGGGGGGAGCTGTTTTTT. Amino acid sequence: CASSLVTRGELFF. This chain connects TRBV7-2 to TRBJ2-2; no firm D call. The CDR3 runs 13 residues. V was clipped by 1 base and J by 8 bases, with 8 bases between them. Per germline, CDR1 SGHTA and CDR2 FQGNSA.

The sample holds many counts of this clonotype. The chain links TRBV12-3 or TRBV12-4 to TRBJ1-5, with 7 nucleotides matching TRBD1. V was clipped by 1 base and J by 6 bases; unmatched bases: 3. The CDR3 totals 14 residues. In DNA form, the CDR3 reads TGTGCCAGCAGTTTAGGACAGGGAAGTCAGCCCCAGCATTTT. Its translation is CASSLGQGSQPQHF.

This clonotype was observed many times. Sequence at one end of the junction differs from germline and may be a read error. This chain joins TRBV9 and TRBJ2-3; D possibly uses TRBD1 or TRBD2 (6 bases each). The CDR3 runs to 18 residues. Germline CDR1 SGDLS, CDR2 YYNGEE. CDR3 region: CASSALGGSPLSTNTQYF. CDR3 DNA sequence: TGTGCCAGCAGCGCCCTCGGGGGCAGCCCATTAAGCACAAATACGCAGTATTTT.

The rearrangement joins TRBV5-1 to TRBJ1-4; D is perhaps TRBD1 (6 bases). Germline lookup yields CDR1 SGHRS and CDR2 YFSETQ. This CDR3 spans 14 amino acids. The V and J ends lost 5 bases and 0 bases respectively, with 8 bases between them. Written as DNA, the CDR3 is TGCGCCAGCAGAAGACAGGCAACTAATGAAAAACTGTTTTTT. Translated, it gives CASRRQATNEKLFF.

There are a few counts of this clonotype. The chain has TRBV4-1 and TRBJ1-2; the match to TRBD1 covers 9 bases. With 0 bases clipped from V and 3 bases from J, the junction kept 8 bases outside the gene matches. CDR1 is MGHRA, CDR2 YSYEKL, per germline. The CDR3 totals 17 residues. As DNA, the CDR3 is TGCGCCAGCAGCCAAGATAGCGCTTGGACAGGGGACTATGGCTACACCTTC. It translates to CASSQDSAWTGDYGYTF.

This clonotype was counted many times. Because the CDR3's place on the DNA is in doubt, the DNA is left out and the CDR3 is given as listed by TCRdb. The chain carries TRBV24-1 and TRBJ1-1. The V gene's germline CDR1 is KGHDR and CDR2 SFDVKD. The CDR3 adds up to 15 amino acids, both ends counted. CDR3 in amino acids: CATSSGQGSNTEAFF.

This clonotype was picked up many times. J is TRBJ2-2 and V is TRBV20-1; D is unclear. Germline V gene lookup returns CDR1 DFQATT and CDR2 SNEGSKA (reference sequence). Trimming shortened V by 0 bases and J by 3 bases, and 5 bases separated the two germline ends. The length of the CDR3 is 13 residues. The CDR3 reads CSARDLDTGELFF. For the CDR3, the DNA is TGCAGTGCTAGAGATTTAGACACCGGGGAGCTGTTTTTT.

This clonotype was detected many times. This chain joins TRBV5-1 and TRBJ2-7; D not certain. This CDR3 is built from 13 residues. Germline V gene lookup returns CDR1 SGHRS and CDR2 YFSETQ. Trimming left V 1 base short and J 1 base short, with 6 bases between. This chain's CDR3 is CASSLYTSYEQYF. Written as DNA, the CDR3 is TGCGCCAGCAGCTTGTATACTTCCTACGAGCAGTACTTC.

Ten or more counts support this clonotype. The V and J genes are TRBV20-1 and TRBJ2-7; 9 positions agree with TRBD2. Germline V gene sequence: CDR1 DFQATT, CDR2 SNEGSKA (reference sequence). V lost 4 bases, J lost 3 bases, and 4 bases stayed unmatched. The CDR3 sequence is 13 residues long. The CDR3, as DNA: TGCAGTGCTACAGCGGGGGGTCACTACGAGCAGTACGTC. It yields the protein CSATAGGHYEQYV.

This clonotype was counted only a few times. This chain links TRBV2 with TRBJ1-2; D unresolved. The CDR3 extends over 14 amino acids. The germline V gene encodes CDR1 SNHLY and CDR2 FYNNEI. Trimming removed 7 bases at V and 4 bases at J, with 16 bases between. CDR3 nucleotide sequence: TGTGCCAGCAACCCGGGTCGAACTGTCTATGGCTACACCTTC. The encoded protein is CASNPGRTVYGYTF.

This clonotype was counted ten times or more. V is TRBV10-1 and J is TRBJ2-3, with 9 positions matching TRBD2. CDR3 length equals 17 residues. V was pared by 1 base and J by 0 bases, with 5 bases of the junction left unmatched. From germline, CDR1 is WNHNN and CDR2 SYGVQD (reference sequence). The CDR3 region has the DNA TGCGCCAGCAGTGAGTGGGCCAGCGGGGGGAGCACAGATACGCAGTATTTT. Its protein is CASSEWASGGSTDTQYF.

Comments on this clonotype: Likely a read error: the CDR3 ends without its conserved phenylalanine or tryptophan. The gene calls are TRBV7-9 and TRBJ1-4, with D uncertain. V gave up 6 bases and J gave up 3 bases, with 11 bases separating them. The CDR3 spans 14 residues. Per germline, CDR1 SEHNR and CDR2 FQNEAQ (reference sequence). Here the CDR3 DNA reads TGTGCCAGCAGTCCGGGAAAGTCTAATGAAAAACTGTTTTTA. This encodes CASSPGKSNEKLFL.

This clonotype has a count of ten or more. The chain combines TRBV7-9 with TRBJ1-4; D not resolved. Germline loops: CDR1 SEHNR, CDR2 FQNEAQ (reference sequence). This CDR3 has 15 residues. The V gene lost 4 bases and the J gene lost 5 bases, with 14 bases spanning the gap. CDR3: CASSSRDHGNEKLFF. The DNA for the CDR3 is TGTGCCAGCAGCTCCCGGGATCATGGAAATGAAAAACTGTTTTTT. The full variable domain, in which reference TRBV7-9 and TRBJ1-4 provide the parts outside the CDR3, is DTGVSQNPRHKITKRGQNVTFRCDPISEHNRLYWYRQTLGQGPEFLTYFQNEAQLEKSRLLSDRFSAERPKGSFSTLEIQRTEQGDSAMYLCASSSRDHGNEKLFFGSGTQLSVL.

This clonotype was recorded at least ten times. The chain combines TRBV7-8 with TRBJ2-1; D is possibly TRBD2 (5 bases). The CDR3 runs to 14 residues. The germline CDR1 and CDR2 sequences are SGHVS and FQNEAQ. V was pared by 5 bases and J by 0 bases, with 8 bases between. CDR3 sequence reads: CASSPLGSYNEQFF. For the CDR3, the DNA is TGTGCCAGCAGCCCACTAGGCTCCTACAATGAGCAGTTCTTC.

This clonotype came up a few times. V is TRBV20-1 and J is TRBJ2-1; a possible D gene is TRBD2 (5 bases). The CDR3 contains 15 residues. Germline values: CDR1 DFQATT, CDR2 SNEGSKA (reference sequence). V was shortened by 4 bases and J by 7 bases, with 20 bases between the two germline ends. This chain's CDR3 is CSANLPDFSSNEQFF. The DNA for the CDR3 is TGCAGTGCTAACCTCCCGGACTTCTCCAGTAATGAGCAGTTCTTC.

This clonotype was seen a few times. The genes are TRBV4-1 and TRBJ1-6, with D unresolved. The germline V gene encodes CDR1 MGHRA and CDR2 YSYEKL. CDR3 length equals 16 residues. Trimming took 0 bases from V and 0 from J, leaving 6 bases between them. CDR3 bases: TGCGCCAGCAGCCAAGAGGCTAGCTCCTATAATTCACCCCTCCACTTT. Translation: CASSQEASSYNSPLHF.

This clonotype was observed many times. The CDR3 DNA sequence: TGCGCCAGCAGCCAAAAGGCCGGGACTAGCAATGAGCAGTTCTTC. It codes for CASSQKAGTSNEQFF. The chain is built from TRBV4-1 and TRBJ2-1, with 8 bases matching TRBD2. V was clipped by 2 bases and J by 6 bases; unmatched bases: 6. The CDR3 spans 15 residues. Germline lookup yields CDR1 MGHRA and CDR2 YSYEKL.

The chain joins TRBV20-1 to TRBJ1-1; no reliable D call. V was cut by 3 bases and J by 3 bases, with 2 bases left in between. Germline CDR1 is DFQATT and CDR2 is SNEGSKA (reference sequence). The CDR3 is made up of 10 amino acids. CDR3 in DNA: TGCAGTGCTAGGGACACTGAAGCTTTCTTT. This translates into CSARDTEAFF.

In its sample, this clonotype was seen a few times. The chain links TRBV5-1 to TRBJ1-1; 7 bases line up with TRBD1. With V trimmed by 0 bases and J by 6 bases, 5 bases remained unmatched. Germline CDR1 is SGHRS and CDR2 is YFSETQ. CDR3 length: 14 residues. The CDR3 region is CASSLEGGAAEAFF. The CDR3 DNA follows: TGCGCCAGCAGCTTGGAAGGGGGCGCGGCTGAAGCTTTCTTT.

This clonotype came up many times. This chain joins TRBV20-1 and TRBJ2-1; possibly TRBD2 for D (6 bases). CDR3 size: 14 residues. CDR1 DFQATT and CDR2 SNEGSKA come from the germline V gene (reference sequence). V was shortened by 5 bases and J by 8 bases, with 19 bases between the two germline ends. CDR3 in amino acids: CSAGRRDFGDEQFF. For the CDR3, the DNA is TGCAGTGCTGGTCGACGGGACTTTGGGGATGAGCAGTTCTTC.

Concerning this clonotype itself: The junction departs from germline at one end; a sequencing error may be responsible. This CDR3 reads CASSLGRASGTNVLTF. DNA for the CDR3: TGCGCCAGCAGCTTGGGTCGGGCATCTGGGACCAACGTCCTGACTTTC. The V and J genes are TRBV5-1 and TRBJ2-6, with D hard to call. The CDR3 consists of 16 residues. Germline values: CDR1 SGHRS, CDR2 YFSETQ.

This clonotype was seen at least ten times. The chain couples TRBV5-1 to TRBJ1-6; D is uncertain. Looked up from germline, CDR1 is SGHRS and CDR2 is YFSETQ. This CDR3 region has 19 residues. Deletions cut 0 bases from V and 0 bases from J, with 16 bases between. The CDR3 protein is CASSLALGKAGSYNSPLHF. DNA of the CDR3: TGCGCCAGCAGCTTGGCACTGGGAAAAGCGGGCTCCTATAATTCACCCCTCCACTTT.

Worth noting for this clonotype: Since a much larger clone is just one base distant, this may be a read error. V and J are TRBV3-1 and TRBJ1-1; no reliable D call. Germline V gene data show CDR1 as LGHDT and CDR2 as YNNKEL (reference sequence). The germline V and J ends were trimmed by 6 bases and 0 bases, with 8 bases remaining between them. The CDR3 contains 13 residues. CDR3 residues: CASRRKLNTEAFF. CDR3 nucleotide sequence: TGTGCCAGCAGGAGGAAATTGAACACTGAAGCTTTCTTT. Using reference TRBV3-1 and TRBJ1-1 for the parts outside the CDR3, the full variable domain is DTAVSQTPKYLVTQMGNDKSIKCEQNLGHDTMYWYKQDSKKFLKIMFSYNNKELIINETVPNRFSPKSPDKAHLNLHINSLELGDSAVYFCASRRKLNTEAFFGQGTRLTVV.

This clonotype was detected ten times or more. V is TRBV5-6 and J is TRBJ2-1; a possible D gene is TRBD2 (5 bases). In germline, CDR1 is SGHDT, CDR2 YYEEEE. The CDR3 has 11 amino acids. Trimming stripped 2 bases from V and 16 bases from J, with 13 bases between. CDR3 amino acids: CASSFGLSRFF. The CDR3 nucleotides are TGTGCCAGCAGCTTTGGACTGTCGCGCTTCTTC. The full variable domain, its missing parts supplied by reference TRBV5-6 and TRBJ2-1, is DAGVTQSPTHLIKTRGQQVTLRCSPKSGHDTVSWYQQALGQGPQFIFQYYEEEERQRGNFPDRFSGHQFPNYSSELNVNALLLGDSALYLCASSFGLSRFFGPGTRLTVL.

The table lists this clonotype with many counts. V gene TRBV9 combines with J gene TRBJ2-5; D may match TRBD1 or TRBD2 (6 bases each). Germline V CDR1 and CDR2: SGDLS, YYNGEE. Trimming took 2 bases from V and 2 from J, leaving 13 bases between them. The CDR3 is made up of 15 amino acids. The CDR3 DNA reads TGTGCCAGCAGCGTCGAGGGGGGTAGGCAAGAGACCCAGTACTTC. This sequence encodes CASSVEGGRQETQYF. The variable domain in full, with the rest retrieved from reference TRBV9 and TRBJ2-5, is DSGVTQTPKHLITATGQRVTLRCSPRSGDLSVYWYQQSLDQGLQFLIQYYNGEERAKGNILERFSAQQFPDLHSELNLSSLELGDSALYFCASSVEGGRQETQYFGPGTRLLVL.

This clonotype turned up a few times. CDR3 coding DNA: TGTGCCAGCAGGGCCCTGATATCACCCCTCCACTTT. Its protein is CASRALISPLHF. This chain uses TRBV2 with TRBJ1-6, with D unresolved. V lost 6 bases and J lost 10, with 10 bases in between. The V gene's germline CDR1 is SNHLY and CDR2 FYNNEI. This CDR3 spans 12 amino acids. Supplemented by reference TRBV2 and TRBJ1-6, the full variable domain reads EPEVTQTPSHQVTQMGQEVILRCVPISNHLYFYWYRQILGQKVEFLVSFYNNEISEKSEIFDDQFSVERPDGSNFTLKIRSTKLEDSAMYFCASRALISPLHFGNGTRLTVT.

The table lists this clonotype with many counts. V is TRBV7-2 and J is TRBJ2-7; a possible D gene is TRBD1 (6 bases). Germline V gene lookup returns CDR1 SGHTA and CDR2 FQGNSA. The CDR3 sequence is 15 residues long. Trimming took off 0 bases at V and 3 bases at J, with 12 bases between the two ends. The CDR3 region is CASSLAGADGYEQYV. The CDR3 DNA follows: TGTGCCAGCAGCTTAGCGGGGGCGGACGGCTACGAGCAGTACGTC.

At least ten counts were recorded for this clonotype. The V call is TRBV2, the J call TRBJ1-3; D perhaps matches TRBD1 (5 bases). This CDR3 contains 14 residues. From germline, CDR1 is SNHLY and CDR2 FYNNEI. V lost 4 bases to trimming and J lost 2 bases, with 9 bases between them. The CDR3 sequence: CASSAPGPGNTIYF. The CDR3 DNA follows: TGTGCCAGCAGTGCACCGGGACCTGGAAACACCATATATTTT.

In this sample, this clonotype turned up many times. The V call is TRBV29-1, the J call TRBJ2-2; 7 nucleotides match TRBD1. CDR3 size: 14 residues. The V and J ends lost 1 base and 7 bases, in that order; junction bases with no gene match: 6. Germline values: CDR1 SQVTM, CDR2 ANQGSEA. CDR3 residues: CSVEGDSLVGELFF. CDR3 bases: TGCAGCGTTGAAGGGGACAGTTTAGTCGGGGAGCTGTTTTTT.

This clonotype has only a few counts. The V gene is TRBV7-6, the J gene TRBJ2-5, with D uncertain. CDR1 is SGHVS, CDR2 FNYEAQ, per germline. The CDR3 runs 14 residues. The V end lost 3 bases, the J end lost 5 bases, and 13 bases lay between the germline ends. CDR3 nucleotide sequence: TGTGCCAGCAGCTTGGCCGGGTCAGCGGAGACCCAGTACTTC. Translating it yields CASSLAGSAETQYF.

This clonotype showed up many times. The chain carries TRBV7-9 and TRBJ1-1; D unclear. Germline loops: CDR1 SEHNR, CDR2 FQNEAQ (reference sequence). Trimming pared 4 bases from V and 0 bases from J, leaving 33 bases between. The length of the CDR3 is 22 residues. The CDR3 bases are TGTGCCAGCAGCTCTTGCCGGGAGAATAAGTGGTGGACCGCTTGCCTGAACACTGAAGCTTTCTTT. This translates into CASSSCRENKWWTACLNTEAFF.